The rows below give T cell receptor beta chains drawn from one sample of a study of blood T cell repertoires in COVID-19. Sequenced by immunoSEQ multiplex PCR; TCRdb stores in-frame clones only, minus some. Of about 250,000 clones in the sample, roughly 80% are singletons; the top ten hold roughly 10%. The sample taken for sequencing was peripheral blood. These receptors all come from a man at least 80 years old with acute or convalescent COVID-19. Each CDR3 is given with its conserved first and last residue. The D gene is left open where the match is weak. Clone size appears in some rows only: once, few, many, or a class for an expanded clone.

V gene	clone size	J gene	D gene	CDR3 protein	CDR3 DNA
TRBV27	-	TRBJ2-7	TRBD2	CASTGGGLPYEQYF	TGTGCCAGCACCGGGGGGGGACTACCATACGAGCAGTACTTC
TRBV6-5	few	TRBJ1-5	-	CASNTGSQHF	TGTGCCAGCAATACAGGTTCCCAGCATTTT
TRBV3-1/TRBV3-2	-	TRBJ2-3	TRBD2	CASSRSSGSGTDTQYF	TGTGCCAGCAGTCGATCTAGCGGGAGTGGAACAGATACGCAGTATTTT
TRBV19	-	TRBJ1-5	TRBD1	CASSMIMDRGLGNQPQHF	TGTGCCAGTAGTATGATAATGGACAGGGGGCTAGGGAATCAGCCCCAGCATTTT
TRBV12-3/TRBV12-4	-	TRBJ1-5	TRBD1	CASSSGGARPQHF	TGTGCCAGCAGTTCAGGGGGCGCGAGGCCCCAGCATTTT
TRBV24-1	-	TRBJ2-3	TRBD1	CATSDSGTGVSDTQYF	TGTGCCACCAGTGATTCCGGGACAGGGGTATCAGATACGCAGTATTTT
TRBV6-5	-	TRBJ1-1	-	CASSYSRQGEAFF	TGTGCCAGCAGTTACAGTCGGCAGGGTGAAGCTTTCTTT
TRBV6-6	-	TRBJ1-3	-	CASSYSVQGNTIYF	TGTGCCAGCAGTTACTCGGTTCAGGGAAACACCATATATTTT
TRBV11-2	few	TRBJ1-6	TRBD1	CASSLIRVGTGDSSPLHF	TGTGCCAGCAGCTTAATTCGGGTGGGGACAGGGGACAGTTCACCCCTCCACTTT
TRBV4-1	few	TRBJ2-6	-	CASSQDPAGANVLTF	TGCGCCAGCAGCCAAGACCCGGCTGGGGCCAACGTCCTGACTTTC
TRBV5-1	-	TRBJ2-7	-	CASSVGTPGEQYF	TGCGCCAGCAGCGTCGGGACTCCCGGCGAGCAGTACTTC
TRBV2	-	TRBJ2-3	TRBD2	CASSAERGVSTDTQYF	TGTGCCAGCTCAGCGGAGCGGGGGGTTAGCACAGATACGCAGTATTTT
TRBV7-9	-	TRBJ2-7	TRBD1	CASSLRTGASYEQYF	TGTGCCAGCAGCTTACGGACAGGGGCCTCCTACGAGCAGTACTTC
TRBV6-6	-	TRBJ2-7	-	CASRGGAGTYEQYF	TGTGCCAGCCGAGGCGGAGCAGGGACCTACGAGCAGTACTTC
TRBV24-1	-	TRBJ2-1	-	CATSEGGRPSSYNEQFF	TGTGCCACCAGTGAGGGGGGACGCCCAAGCTCCTACAATGAGCAGTTCTTC
TRBV5-6	-	TRBJ2-3	-	CASSWSGMNTQYF	TGTGCCAGCAGCTGGTCAGGAATGAATACGCAGTATTTT
TRBV5-1	-	TRBJ1-1	-	CASSFRGQLMNTEAFF	TGCGCCAGCAGCTTCAGGGGACAATTAATGAACACTGAAGCTTTCTTT